The 29 T cell receptor beta chains listed next were all sequenced from one sample in a study of T cell responses to AZD1222 COVID-19 vaccine. Data came from immunoSEQ multiplex PCR; TCRdb stores just in-frame clones and leaves some out. Here the sample spans some 140,000 clones, roughly 90% being singletons. The sequencing here drew on peripheral blood, taken on day 0 of MenACWY control vaccination. These receptors originate from an adult in good health.

The rearrangement uses TRBV4-3 and TRBJ2-7, with 8 bases identical to TRBD2. V dropped 4 bases and J dropped 1; count of bases not matched to a gene: 6. This CDR3 spans 15 amino acids. CDR1 is LGHNA, CDR2 YSLEER, per germline. The CDR3 coding sequence is TGCGCCAGCAGCCCCGTCGGGAGGGGGTCCTACGAGCAGTACTTC. Translation: CASSPVGRGSYEQYF.

This chain joins TRBV20-1 and TRBJ1-5; D is uncertain. CDR1 is DFQATT and CDR2 is SNEGSKA in the germline V gene (reference sequence). There are 13 residues in the CDR3. V gave up 3 bases and J gave up 9 bases, with 15 bases separating them. The CDR3 here is CSASTSQNTPQHF. The CDR3 DNA follows: TGCAGTGCTAGTACGAGCCAAAATACGCCCCAGCATTTT.

This clone was seen just once. This chain links TRBV5-1 with TRBJ1-6; 7 bases align to TRBD1. The germline CDR1 and CDR2 sequences are SGHRS and YFSETQ. The CDR3 is made up of 16 amino acids. V lost 1 base and J lost 4; bases outside the gene matches: 5. The CDR3 here is CASSLSGQSYNSPLHF. The CDR3 DNA sequence: TGCGCCAGCAGCTTGTCGGGACAGAGTTATAATTCACCCCTCCACTTT.

The chain carries TRBV6-1 and TRBJ2-7; 9 bases map to TRBD1. The V gene end was trimmed by 2 bases and the J gene end by 3 bases; junction bases not matched to a gene: 2. The V gene's germline CDR1 is MNHNS and CDR2 SASEGT. The CDR3 has 14 amino acids. The CDR3 nucleotides are TGTGCCAGCAGTGAAACAGGGGGCATCTACGAGCAGTACGTC. Translation: CASSETGGIYEQYV.

This chain connects TRBV27 to TRBJ2-2, with D perhaps matching TRBD1 (5 bases). V dropped 3 bases and J dropped 3 bases, with 8 bases sitting between them. Germline-derived CDR1 and CDR2 are MNHEY and SMNVEV (reference sequence). The CDR3 is 14 residues long. The CDR3 is CASSLIRDTGELFF. CDR3 sequence (DNA): TGTGCCAGCAGTTTGATCAGGGACACCGGGGAGCTGTTTTTT.

This sequence joins TRBV5-6 and TRBJ1-1, with D perhaps TRBD1 (5 bases). Trimming removed 1 base at V and 7 bases at J, with 11 bases between. CDR3 size: 13 residues. Germline CDR1 SGHDT, CDR2 YYEEEE. DNA for the CDR3: TGTGCCAGCAGCTTGTTGGGACGGGGTGAAGCTTTCTTT. Translation: CASSLLGRGEAFF.

The gene calls are TRBV6-5 and TRBJ1-1, with D possibly TRBD1 on 6 matching bases. The CDR3 totals 13 residues. Trimming removed 5 bases from V and 11 bases from J, with 18 bases in between. Germline V gene lookup returns CDR1 MNHEY and CDR2 SVGAGI. The CDR3 bases are TGTGCCAGCAGTCTTGGACAGTGGCGAGGGGCTTTCTTT. Amino acid sequence: CASSLGQWRGAFF.

The V gene is TRBV14, the J gene TRBJ1-1, with a tentative D call TRBD1 (6 bases). Trimming shortened V by 3 bases and J by 0 bases, and 14 bases separated the two germline ends. Germline values: CDR1 SGHDN, CDR2 FVKESK. The CDR3 is made up of 16 amino acids. The CDR3 loop is CASSQLTGRMNTEAFF. The CDR3 coding sequence is TGTGCCAGCAGCCAGTTGACAGGAAGAATGAACACTGAAGCTTTCTTT.

This rearrangement joins TRBV19 to TRBJ1-3; TRBD1 agrees at 10 bases. V lost 5 bases, J lost 2 bases, and 12 bases stayed unmatched. This CDR3 comprises 18 residues. CDR1 is LNHDA, CDR2 SQIVND, per germline (reference sequence). The CDR3 nucleotides are TGTGCCAGTAGTGTGTCGACAGGGGGCTCAGTGACTGGAAACACCATATATTTT. Residues: CASSVSTGGSVTGNTIYF. The full variable domain, in which reference TRBV19 and TRBJ1-3 provide the parts outside the CDR3, is DGGITQSPKYLFRKEGQNVTLSCEQNLNHDAMYWYRQDPGQGLRLIYYSQIVNDFQKGDIAEGYSVSREKKESFPLTVTSAQKNPTAFYLCASSVSTGGSVTGNTIYFGEGSWLTVV.

The CDR3 sequence: CASSEALGNQPQHF. The CDR3 DNA reads TGTGCCAGCAGTGAAGCTTTAGGGAATCAGCCCCAGCATTTT. The chain links TRBV2 to TRBJ1-5; no reliable D call. Germline-derived CDR1 and CDR2 are SNHLY and FYNNEI. The CDR3 extends over 14 amino acids. Deletions cut 0 bases from V and 4 bases from J, with 7 bases between. The full variable domain, rest sourced from reference TRBV2 and TRBJ1-5, is EPEVTQTPSHQVTQMGQEVILRCVPISNHLYFYWYRQILGQKVEFLVSFYNNEISEKSEIFDDQFSVERPDGSNFTLKIRSTKLEDSAMYFCASSEALGNQPQHFGDGTRLSIL.

The chain has TRBV5-6 and TRBJ2-1; the D gene could be TRBD1 or TRBD2 (5 bases each). From germline, CDR1 is SGHDT and CDR2 YYEEEE. This CDR3 spans 16 amino acids. Trimming left V 0 bases short and J 10 bases short, with 20 bases between. The CDR3: CASSLVGLAGRQEQFF. CDR3 in DNA: TGTGCCAGCAGCTTGGTGGGGCTAGCCGGCAGACAGGAGCAGTTCTTC.

The rearrangement links TRBV28 to TRBJ1-6, with unresolved D. V was trimmed by 9 bases and J by 0 bases, leaving 9 bases between them. Germline values: CDR1 MDHEN, CDR2 SYDVKM. This CDR3 has 14 residues. CDR3: CASHTSSYNSPLHF. The CDR3, as DNA: TGTGCCAGTCATACTAGCTCCTATAATTCACCCCTCCACTTT.

The chain has TRBV7-8 and TRBJ1-3, with D maybe TRBD1 (5 bases). The CDR3 covers 12 residues. The germline V gene encodes CDR1 SGHVS and CDR2 FQNEAQ. Trimming shortened V by 5 bases and J by 7 bases, and 9 bases separated the two germline ends. CDR3 nucleotide sequence: TGTGCCAGCAGCGAGCAGGGTAACACCATATATTTT. As protein: CASSEQGNTIYF.

The J gene is TRBJ2-1, the V gene TRBV28; D may be TRBD1 (6 bases). The CDR3 totals 14 residues. Germline CDR1 is MDHEN and CDR2 is SYDVKM. V gave up 5 bases and J gave up 9 bases, with 17 bases separating them. CDR3 bases: TGTGCCAGCAGTCAACAGGGTGTGTGGGGTGAGCAGTTCTTC. This sequence encodes CASSQQGVWGEQFF.

The chain recombines TRBV19 with TRBJ1-5; 8 bases line up with TRBD1. The germline gives CDR1 LNHDA, CDR2 SQIVND (reference sequence). V was clipped by 7 bases and J by 0 bases; unmatched bases: 5. The CDR3 is 15 residues long. The CDR3 reads CASNRGAYSNQPQHF. The CDR3 nucleotides read TGTGCCAGTAACAGGGGGGCTTATAGCAATCAGCCCCAGCATTTT.

The chain recombines TRBV7-9 with TRBJ2-3; no clear D gene. From germline, CDR1 is SEHNR and CDR2 FQNEAQ (reference sequence). The CDR3 spans 12 residues. Trimming cost V 0 bases and J 3 bases, with 1 base left between them. The CDR3 coding sequence is TGTGCCAGCAGCTTAGCAACAGATACGCAGTATTTT. Protein product: CASSLATDTQYF.

V is TRBV4-2 and J is TRBJ1-1; the D gene is possibly TRBD1 (5 bases). The ends were cut back, 4 bases at V and 4 bases at J, with 13 bases in the middle. The CDR3 is 14 amino acids. CDR1 LGHNA and CDR2 YNFKEQ come from the germline V gene. Written as DNA, the CDR3 is TGTGCCAGCAGCCCATTGGGGGGGGGCACTGAAGCTTTCTTT. This encodes CASSPLGGGTEAFF.

The table lists this clone with a few counts. The chain is built from TRBV6-1 and TRBJ1-1; possible D gene TRBD1, 6 bases. The CDR3 covers 15 residues. V was trimmed by 1 base and J by 6 bases, leaving 15 bases between them. Germline CDR1 and CDR2: MNHNS and SASEGT. CDR3: CASSEEQGGVAEAFF. CDR3 bases: TGTGCCAGCAGTGAAGAACAGGGTGGAGTTGCTGAAGCTTTCTTT.

The rearrangement links TRBV28 to TRBJ2-7, with D maybe TRBD2 (6 bases). With 1 base removed from V and 2 bases from J, the gap between germline ends came to 12 bases. The CDR3 has 15 residues. CDR1 is MDHEN, CDR2 SYDVKM, per germline. The CDR3: CASSLSLAPTYEQYV. The CDR3 bases are TGTGCCAGCAGTTTATCGCTAGCGCCCACCTACGAGCAGTACGTC.

This clone showed up just once. This CDR3 is CASSRDRGRGYTF. The CDR3, as DNA: TGTGCCAGCAGCCGCGACAGGGGGCGCGGCTACACCTTC. V usage is TRBV5-4 and J usage is TRBJ1-2, with TRBD1 matching over 10 bases. This CDR3 is built from 13 residues. The trim removed 4 bases at V and 8 bases at J, leaving 5 bases unmatched. The germline CDR1 and CDR2 sequences are SGHNT and YYREEE (reference sequence).

This rearrangement joins TRBV19 to TRBJ1-2; TRBD1 aligns across 12 bases. From germline, CDR1 is LNHDA and CDR2 SQIVND (reference sequence). The CDR3 extends over 15 amino acids. The V segment lost 3 bases and the J segment 4 bases; nucleotides outside the gene matches: 3. CDR3 DNA: TGTGCCAGTAGTATGGGGACAGGGGGCGGCTATGGCTACACCTTC. It specifies CASSMGTGGGYGYTF. The full variable domain, rest sourced from reference TRBV19 and TRBJ1-2, is DGGITQSPKYLFRKEGQNVTLSCEQNLNHDAMYWYRQDPGQGLRLIYYSQIVNDFQKGDIAEGYSVSREKKESFPLTVTSAQKNPTAFYLCASSMGTGGGYGYTFGSGTRLTVV.

This chain joins TRBV5-1 and TRBJ1-2; D not resolved. Looked up from germline, CDR1 is SGHRS and CDR2 is YFSETQ. V was shortened by 4 bases and J by 2 bases, with 12 bases between the two germline ends. CDR3 length: 14 amino acids. The CDR3 loop is CASSPGKLNYGYTF. For the CDR3, the DNA is TGCGCCAGCAGCCCTGGAAAGCTAAACTATGGCTACACCTTC.

The rearrangement joins TRBV4-3 to TRBJ2-2; D unresolved. Deletions cut 2 bases from V and 3 bases from J, with 16 bases between. Germline-derived CDR1 and CDR2 are LGHNA and YSLEER. This CDR3 has 17 amino acids. The CDR3 loop reads CASSQSSQRIDTGELFF. In DNA, the CDR3 is TGCGCCAGCAGCCAAAGTAGTCAGCGAATCGACACCGGGGAGCTGTTTTTT.

V usage is TRBV24-1 and J usage is TRBJ1-3; D remains ambiguous. CDR1 and CDR2 (germline): KGHDR, SFDVKD. Trimming removed 5 bases from V and 4 bases from J, with 8 bases in between. CDR3 length: 13 residues. CDR3 in DNA: TGTGCCACCAGTGCCTCGGGGGGAAACACCATATATTTT. Amino acid sequence: CATSASGGNTIYF.

V is TRBV5-1 and J is TRBJ2-2, with D maybe TRBD1 (6 bases). CDR1 SGHRS and CDR2 YFSETQ come from the germline V gene. This CDR3 is 15 amino acids long. Trimming removed 1 base at V and 1 base at J, with 8 bases between. DNA for the CDR3: TGCGCCAGCAGCTTGACGACAGGGAACACCGGGGAGCTGTTTTTT. It encodes CASSLTTGNTGELFF.

V usage is TRBV6-1 and J usage is TRBJ1-4, with 8 positions matching TRBD1. The CDR3 has 17 amino acids. V lost 4 bases and J lost 1; bases outside the gene matches: 8. Germline V CDR1 and CDR2: MNHNS, SASEGT. For the CDR3, the DNA is TGTGCCAGCAGTGGCCGGACAGGGACCGTAACTAATGAAAAACTGTTTTTT. It yields the protein CASSGRTGTVTNEKLFF.

V and J are TRBV28 and TRBJ1-5; D is possibly TRBD1 (6 bases). Trimming removed 4 bases at V and 2 bases at J, with 15 bases between. The CDR3 runs to 16 residues. Germline assignment: CDR1 MDHEN and CDR2 SYDVKM. The CDR3 nucleotides read TGTGCCAGCAGTTCCTCCGACAGGATTGGCAATCAGCCCCAGCATTTT. As protein: CASSSSDRIGNQPQHF.

The chain joins TRBV5-6 to TRBJ1-1; D call uncertain. Germline values: CDR1 SGHDT, CDR2 YYEEEE. Trimming took off 0 bases at V and 5 bases at J, with 11 bases between the two ends. The CDR3 covers 14 residues. CDR3 in DNA: TGTGCCAGCAGCTTGGCTCTAGAGAGAACTGAAGCTTTCTTT. Translation gives CASSLALERTEAFF.

The genes are TRBV10-1 and TRBJ2-3; 12 nucleotides match TRBD2. The germline V gene encodes CDR1 WNHNN and CDR2 SYGVQD (reference sequence). CDR3 length: 16 amino acids. V shed 1 base, J shed 6 bases, and the junction held 5 bases outside the gene matches. This chain's CDR3 is CASSEWSSGRADTQYF. The CDR3 coding sequence is TGCGCCAGCAGTGAGTGGTCTAGCGGGAGGGCCGATACGCAGTATTTT.